The rows below give T cell receptor beta chains drawn from one sample of a study of blood T cell repertoires in COVID-19. Using immunoSEQ multiplex PCR, the repertoire was profiled, and TCRdb retains in-frame clones only, with some absent. The table includes almost 50,000 clones, roughly 70% detected once. The sample consisted of peripheral blood. These receptor sequences come from a woman between 65 and 79 years old with acute or convalescent COVID-19. Both conserved end residues are part of each CDR3. The order of the fields is CDR3 protein, CDR3 DNA, V gene, D gene, J gene, clone size. The D gene is left open where the match is weak. Size is omitted from some rows. Given values are once, few, many or a class for expanded clones.

cdr3_aa: CASSATGGTDTQYF; cdr3_nt: TGTGCCAGCAGTGCAACAGGGGGCACAGATACGCAGTATTTT; v_call: TRBV6-4; d_call: TRBD1; j_call: TRBJ2-3; clone_size: few
cdr3_aa: CASSVSAGNYGYTF; cdr3_nt: TGTGCCAGCAGTGTCTCGGCAGGAAACTATGGCTACACCTTC; v_call: TRBV28; d_call: -; j_call: TRBJ1-2; clone_size: once
cdr3_aa: CASSQNPTRTDTQYF; cdr3_nt: TGCGCCAGCAGCCAAAACCCTACTCGCACAGATACGCAGTATTTT; v_call: TRBV4-3; d_call: -; j_call: TRBJ2-3; clone_size: -
cdr3_aa: CASSSGTASTYEQYF; cdr3_nt: TGCGCCAGCAGCTCCGGGACAGCATCAACCTACGAGCAGTACTTC; v_call: TRBV5-1; d_call: TRBD1; j_call: TRBJ2-7; clone_size: -
cdr3_aa: CASSPTSGRRYNEQFF; cdr3_nt: TGTGCCAGCAGTCCTACTAGCGGGAGGAGGTACAATGAGCAGTTCTTC; v_call: TRBV7-9; d_call: TRBD2; j_call: TRBJ2-1; clone_size: -
cdr3_aa: CASSLTQGAYEQYF; cdr3_nt: TGTGCCAGCAGTTTAACACAGGGGGCCTACGAGCAGTACTTC; v_call: TRBV27; d_call: TRBD1; j_call: TRBJ2-7; clone_size: -
cdr3_aa: CASRETDSYEQYF; cdr3_nt: TGTGCCAGCAGGGAGACCGACTCCTACGAGCAGTACTTC; v_call: TRBV6-5; d_call: -; j_call: TRBJ2-7; clone_size: -
cdr3_aa: CASSHGTLQETQYF; cdr3_nt: TGTGCCAGCAGCCACGGGACACTACAAGAGACCCAGTACTTC; v_call: TRBV5-4; d_call: -; j_call: TRBJ2-5; clone_size: -
cdr3_aa: CASSESMGLSSYEQYF; cdr3_nt: TGTGCCAGCAGTGAATCTATGGGGCTGAGCTCCTACGAGCAGTACTTC; v_call: TRBV2; d_call: -; j_call: TRBJ2-7; clone_size: -
cdr3_aa: CASRQGIGEKLFF; cdr3_nt: TGTGCCAGCAGACAGGGAATCGGGGAAAAACTGTTTTTT; v_call: TRBV28; d_call: -; j_call: TRBJ1-4; clone_size: -
cdr3_aa: CASNLDRGEEDTQYF; cdr3_nt: TGTGCCAGCAACCTCGACAGGGGGGAAGAGGATACGCAGTATTTT; v_call: TRBV2; d_call: TRBD1; j_call: TRBJ2-3; clone_size: -
cdr3_aa: CASSFGVDGYTF; cdr3_nt: TGTGCCAGCAGCTTCGGAGTCGATGGCTACACCTTC; v_call: TRBV11-2; d_call: -; j_call: TRBJ1-2; clone_size: -
cdr3_aa: CASRGTSGGTETQYF; cdr3_nt: TGTGCCAGCAGGGGGACTAGCGGGGGGACGGAGACCCAGTACTTC; v_call: TRBV6-5; d_call: TRBD2; j_call: TRBJ2-5; clone_size: -
cdr3_aa: CASSLLTRLTRAGSGNTIYF; cdr3_nt: TGTGCCAGCAGTTTACTCACCCGGCTCACCCGGGCAGGGTCTGGAAACACCATATATTTT; v_call: TRBV28; d_call: -; j_call: TRBJ1-3; clone_size: -
cdr3_aa: CASSPGIAGGGEQFF; cdr3_nt: TGTGCCAGCTCACCTGGAATAGCGGGAGGCGGTGAGCAGTTCTTC; v_call: TRBV18; d_call: TRBD2; j_call: TRBJ2-1; clone_size: -
cdr3_aa: CASSSGGTGRGETQYF; cdr3_nt: TGTGCCAGCAGCTCCGGAGGGACAGGAAGAGGGGAGACCCAGTACTTC; v_call: TRBV7-9; d_call: TRBD1; j_call: TRBJ2-5; clone_size: -
cdr3_aa: CASRIAGVSYEQYF; cdr3_nt: TGTGCCAGCAGGATAGCGGGAGTCTCCTACGAGCAGTACTTC; v_call: TRBV5-4; d_call: TRBD2; j_call: TRBJ2-7; clone_size: -
cdr3_aa: CASSLGLPGAEAFF; cdr3_nt: TGTGCCAGCAGCTTAGGCCTACCAGGGGCTGAAGCTTTCTTT; v_call: TRBV11-3; d_call: -; j_call: TRBJ1-1; clone_size: -
cdr3_aa: CASSLRDRAFPREKLFF; cdr3_nt: TGTGCCAGCAGTCTCCGGGACAGGGCTTTCCCGAGGGAAAAACTGTTTTTT; v_call: TRBV7-2; d_call: TRBD1; j_call: TRBJ1-4; clone_size: -
cdr3_aa: CASSETGEFYEQYF; cdr3_nt: TGTGCCAGCAGTGAGACAGGGGAATTTTACGAGCAGTACTTC; v_call: TRBV6-1; d_call: TRBD1; j_call: TRBJ2-7; clone_size: few
cdr3_aa: CASSPHAGDREKRNTIYF; cdr3_nt: TGCGCCAGCAGCCCACACGCCGGGGACAGGGAAAAAAGAAACACCATATATTTT; v_call: TRBV4-1; d_call: TRBD1; j_call: TRBJ1-3; clone_size: -
cdr3_aa: CASSGTSGGDTQYF; cdr3_nt: TGTGCCAGCAGCGGGACTAGCGGGGGGGATACGCAGTATTTT; v_call: TRBV7-9; d_call: TRBD2; j_call: TRBJ2-3; clone_size: -
cdr3_aa: CASSLGTDWDEQYF; cdr3_nt: TGTGCCAGCAGTTTGGGGACAGATTGGGACGAGCAGTACTTC; v_call: TRBV6-5; d_call: TRBD1; j_call: TRBJ2-7; clone_size: few
cdr3_aa: CASSPAGYNSPLHF; cdr3_nt: TGTGCCAGCAGCCCCGCGGGATATAATTCACCCCTCCACTTT; v_call: TRBV7-9; d_call: -; j_call: TRBJ1-6; clone_size: few
cdr3_aa: CASSVGSSYEQYF; cdr3_nt: TGTGCCAGCAGTGTGGGGAGCTCCTACGAGCAGTACTTC; v_call: TRBV28; d_call: -; j_call: TRBJ2-7; clone_size: -
cdr3_aa: CASNIDRADGNQPQHF; cdr3_nt: TGTGCCAGTAACATAGACAGGGCCGACGGCAATCAGCCCCAGCATTTT; v_call: TRBV19; d_call: TRBD1; j_call: TRBJ1-5; clone_size: few
cdr3_aa: CASSYLAGQGNTEAFF; cdr3_nt: TGTGCCAGCAGTTATTTGGCCGGACAAGGAAACACTGAAGCTTTCTTT; v_call: TRBV6-2/TRBV6-3; d_call: -; j_call: TRBJ1-1; clone_size: -
cdr3_aa: CASSPLSGSGYEQFF; cdr3_nt: TGTGCCAGCAGCCCCCTAAGCGGGAGCGGGTATGAGCAGTTCTTC; v_call: TRBV3-1/TRBV3-2; d_call: TRBD2; j_call: TRBJ2-1; clone_size: -
cdr3_aa: CASSLGVTSGLYDEQFF; cdr3_nt: TGTGCCAGCTCACTGGGGGTTACTAGCGGACTTTATGATGAGCAGTTCTTC; v_call: TRBV18; d_call: TRBD2; j_call: TRBJ2-1; clone_size: -
cdr3_aa: CASSFLTVGTGVWAQYF; cdr3_nt: TGTGCCAGCAGCTTCCTAACTGTCGGGACAGGGGTCTGGGCGCAGTACTTC; v_call: TRBV7-8; d_call: TRBD1; j_call: TRBJ2-7; clone_size: -
cdr3_aa: CASSWGDSSGNTIYF; cdr3_nt: TGCGCCAGCAGCTGGGGGGACAGCTCTGGAAACACCATATATTTT; v_call: TRBV5-1; d_call: TRBD1; j_call: TRBJ1-3; clone_size: -
cdr3_aa: CASSPGAGYQETQYF; cdr3_nt: TGTGCCAGCTCACCAGGGGCGGGGTACCAAGAGACCCAGTACTTC; v_call: TRBV18; d_call: -; j_call: TRBJ2-5; clone_size: -
cdr3_aa: CASSLDQWIGGDSTDTQYF; cdr3_nt: TGTGCCAGCAGCTTAGATCAGTGGATAGGGGGTGACTCCACAGATACGCAGTATTTT; v_call: TRBV11-2; d_call: -; j_call: TRBJ2-3; clone_size: -
cdr3_aa: CASDKNNEQFF; cdr3_nt: TGTGCCAGCGACAAGAACAATGAGCAGTTCTTC; v_call: TRBV19; d_call: -; j_call: TRBJ2-1; clone_size: -
cdr3_aa: CASSLGREWFSEQYF; cdr3_nt: TGTGCCAGCAGCTTAGGACGGGAGTGGTTTAGCGAGCAGTACTTC; v_call: TRBV7-9; d_call: -; j_call: TRBJ2-7; clone_size: -
cdr3_aa: CASSQEGTEYNERFF; cdr3_nt: TGCGCCAGCAGCCAAGAAGGGACAGAGTACAATGAGCGGTTCTTC; v_call: TRBV4-1; d_call: TRBD1; j_call: TRBJ2-1; clone_size: -
cdr3_aa: CASSALGRGFGTGELFF; cdr3_nt: TGTGCCAGCAGCGCCTTAGGTAGGGGGTTCGGCACCGGGGAGCTGTTTTTT; v_call: TRBV9; d_call: -; j_call: TRBJ2-2; clone_size: -
cdr3_aa: CATSRDPPGNQPQHF; cdr3_nt: TGTGCCACCAGCAGAGACCCGCCAGGAAATCAGCCCCAGCATTTT; v_call: TRBV15; d_call: -; j_call: TRBJ1-5; clone_size: -
cdr3_aa: CASSNPRDRGNGELFF; cdr3_nt: TGTGCCAGTAGCAATCCCCGGGACAGGGGGAACGGGGAGCTGTTTTTT; v_call: TRBV19; d_call: TRBD1; j_call: TRBJ2-2; clone_size: -
cdr3_aa: CASSGGTRPSGNTQYF; cdr3_nt: TGTGCCAGCAGCGGGGGGACTAGGCCTTCAGGAAATACGCAGTATTTT; v_call: TRBV5-4; d_call: TRBD2; j_call: TRBJ2-3; clone_size: -
cdr3_aa: CASSYDSNTEAFF; cdr3_nt: TGTGCCAGCAGTTACGACTCGAACACTGAAGCTTTCTTT; v_call: TRBV6-5; d_call: -; j_call: TRBJ1-1; clone_size: -
cdr3_aa: CASSSDRGDSKAFF; cdr3_nt: TGTGCCAGCAGTTCTGACAGGGGTGATTCCAAAGCTTTCTTT; v_call: TRBV6-5; d_call: TRBD1; j_call: TRBJ1-1; clone_size: -
cdr3_aa: CATSRDPSSQETQYF; cdr3_nt: TGTGCCACCAGCAGAGATCCGTCGTCTCAAGAGACCCAGTACTTC; v_call: TRBV15; d_call: -; j_call: TRBJ2-5; clone_size: -
cdr3_aa: CASSDGYGELFF; cdr3_nt: TGCGCCAGCAGCGACGGGTACGGGGAGCTGTTTTTT; v_call: TRBV10-2; d_call: -; j_call: TRBJ2-2; clone_size: -
cdr3_aa: CASSNLQGNTEAFF; cdr3_nt: TGTGCCAGCAGTAATCTACAGGGGAACACTGAAGCTTTCTTT; v_call: TRBV2; d_call: -; j_call: TRBJ1-1; clone_size: -
cdr3_aa: CASSEDIGPYEQYF; cdr3_nt: TGTGCCAGCAGCGAAGACATAGGTCCCTACGAGCAGTACTTC; v_call: TRBV11-2; d_call: -; j_call: TRBJ2-7; clone_size: -
cdr3_aa: CAIRANREYNEQFF; cdr3_nt: TGTGCCATCAGGGCTAACAGGGAATACAATGAGCAGTTCTTC; v_call: TRBV10-3; d_call: -; j_call: TRBJ2-1; clone_size: -
cdr3_aa: CASTPTAGSGGETQYF; cdr3_nt: TGTGCCAGTACCCCTACGGCGGGTAGCGGGGGCGAGACCCAGTACTTC; v_call: TRBV19; d_call: TRBD2; j_call: TRBJ2-5; clone_size: -
cdr3_aa: CASRGRWRSSYEQYF; cdr3_nt: TGTGCCAGCAGGGGGAGGTGGCGGAGCTCCTACGAGCAGTACTTC; v_call: TRBV2; d_call: -; j_call: TRBJ2-7; clone_size: -
cdr3_aa: CASSRDRGQSGNEKLFF; cdr3_nt: TGTGCCAGCAGTCGGGACAGGGGGCAGTCGGGGAATGAAAAACTGTTTTTT; v_call: TRBV27; d_call: TRBD1; j_call: TRBJ1-4; clone_size: -
cdr3_aa: CASSSPYPDSLDTF; cdr3_nt: TGTGCCAGCAGTTCACCTTACCCGGACAGTCTAGACACCTTC; v_call: TRBV28; d_call: -; j_call: TRBJ1-2; clone_size: -
cdr3_aa: CASAGSSYEQYF; cdr3_nt: TGTGCCAGTGCGGGAAGCTCCTACGAGCAGTACTTC; v_call: TRBV19; d_call: -; j_call: TRBJ2-7; clone_size: -
cdr3_aa: CASSPGRIGDEAFF; cdr3_nt: TGTGCCAGCAGCCCCGGCAGGATAGGGGATGAAGCTTTCTTT; v_call: TRBV9; d_call: -; j_call: TRBJ1-1; clone_size: -
cdr3_aa: CASRSGLNTGELFF; cdr3_nt: TGTGCCAGCAGGTCGGGACTGAACACCGGGGAGCTGTTTTTT; v_call: TRBV11-3; d_call: -; j_call: TRBJ2-2; clone_size: -